This T cell receptor (beta chain) derives from a study of blood T cell repertoires in COVID-19 (dated by TCRdb to about 2020). Context from the whole study: Samples covering the acute and convalescent phases of COVID-19 were provided by collaborators in the United States, Italy and Spain. The prospective study material was composed of cDNA or gDNA derived from T cells, B-cell-depleted T cells, or PBMCs. Subjects who had been exposed to COVID-19, were actively infected with it, or had recovered from it provided the deeply sampled blood TCRbeta repertoires that made up the dataset. The repertoires were released in a freely available public database meant as a resource for research on the immune response to SARS-CoV-2. Samples came from the ongoing ImmuneRACE study (first 160 participants) plus 1,254 subjects from 6 global collaborators. The sample metadata nearly always contained a de-identified subject ID, COVID-19 status, age in years and sex. HLA class I and class II types, where available, came from metadata supplied by the sample provider rather than from assay-based typing. The paper's findings and limits, for the study overall: The quantity of clinical and demographic metadata differed by source and by participant and was supplied without curation.

Points on this clone: Its antigen has not been determined. It has no much larger one-base neighbor in the sample; base qualities were not kept.

The immunoSEQ Assay, a bias-controlled multiplex PCR, was used to amplify TCRbeta CDR3 regions from genomic DNA. Processing in the source paper ran as follows. The number of nucleated cells in each sample was estimated from the amplification of reference gene primers within the assay. To quantify the absolute abundance of each unique TCRbeta CDR3 rearrangement, sequence reads were collapsed and filtered. For each sample, productive Simpson clonality was calculated as the square root of Simpson's diversity index across productive rearrangements. TCRdb stores this immuneACCESS table with in-frame sequences only. Part of the clones is absent; in the studies checked, under half of the shortfall reflects unresolved V genes, and no reason is known for the rest. Clonal size and the V and J genes are those of that table, whereas D and trimming came from the DNA. The sample data list about 58,000 clones, and more than 60% of these were observed just once. The ten largest clones capture about 5.3% of the sample.

CDR1 and CDR2, looked up from the germline V gene, are MRHNA and SNTAGT. The CDR3 runs 21 amino acids, cysteine and phenylalanine included. Only the CDR3 region is kept as DNA, spanning 63 bases read in frame from base 1. The V and J ends are trimmed by 0 bases and 4 bases, leaving 30 bases between them. Each collaborating institution followed its own protocols to collect whole blood in K2EDTA tubes. For TCRbeta analysis, collaborators shipped samples as frozen whole blood, isolated PBMCs, or DNA extracted from either of those sample types. The specimen was peripheral blood. This TCR was sampled from a human donor in a cohort sampled during active COVID-19. The receptor chain draws on TRBV6-4 and TRBJ1-1; there is no confident call for the D gene. The CDR3 protein: CASSDSIETRYFRASSTEAFF. The nucleotide sequence reads TGTGCCAGCAGTGACTCGATAGAAACCCGATATTTCCGAGCCTCGAGCACTGAAGCTTTCTTT.